These 5 T cell receptor beta chains were sequenced from one sample in a study of high-grade serous ovarian cancer treatment subgroups. Method: immunoSEQ multiplex PCR; TCRdb's copy keeps in-frame clones and lacks some. The sample has thousands of clones, approximately 90% seen once. Tumor tissue was taken before any definitive surgery or chemotherapy was given. What was sequenced was tumor tissue. The receptor set was obtained from a human donor with high-grade serous ovarian cancer.

This clone was seen once. V gene TRBV14 combines with J gene TRBJ2-5; the match to TRBD2 covers 8 bases. CDR1 and CDR2 (germline): SGHDN, FVKESK. CDR3 length: 17 amino acids. With V trimmed by 5 bases and J by 4 bases, 15 bases remained unmatched. The CDR3 loop reads CASSAGREAPWGETQYF. CDR3 nucleotide sequence: TGTGCCAGCAGCGCCGGGAGGGAGGCACCTTGGGGAGAGACCCAGTACTTC. The full variable domain, rest sourced from reference TRBV14 and TRBJ2-5, is EAGVTQFPSHSVIEKGQTVTLRCDPISGHDNLYWYRRVMGKEIKFLLHFVKESKQDESGMPNNRFLAERTGGTYSTLKVQPAELEDSGVYFCASSAGREAPWGETQYFGPGTRLLVL.

The gene calls are TRBV28 and TRBJ2-3; 14 bases line up with TRBD2. Germline loops: CDR1 MDHEN, CDR2 SYDVKM. J lost 6 bases, V lost 5 bases, and 1 base had no gene match. The CDR3 has 14 amino acids. CDR3 DNA: TGTGCCAGCAGTAGGACTAGCGGGAGGGATACGCAGTATTTT. The encoded protein is CASSRTSGRDTQYF. The full variable domain, in which reference TRBV28 and TRBJ2-3 provide the parts outside the CDR3, is DVKVTQSSRYLVKRTGEKVFLECVQDMDHENMFWYRQDPGLGLRLIYFSYDVKMKEKGDIPEGYSVSREKKERFSLILESASTNQTSMYLCASSRTSGRDTQYFGPGTRLTVL.

The genes are TRBV4-3 and TRBJ2-4, with D possibly being TRBD2 (5 bases). Germline CDR1 reads LGHNA; CDR2 reads YSLEER. The ends were cut back, 0 bases at V and 6 bases at J, with 15 bases in the middle. This CDR3 spans 16 amino acids. The CDR3 DNA is TGCGCCAGCAGCCAAGATCGGGATTACGGCCGAAACATTCAGTACTTC. Protein sequence: CASSQDRDYGRNIQYF.

This sequence joins TRBV19 and TRBJ2-1, with 12 positions matching TRBD2. The CDR3 totals 15 residues. From germline, CDR1 is LNHDA and CDR2 SQIVND (reference sequence). J gave up 6 bases and V 3 bases, and 3 bases lay outside the gene matches. CDR3 nucleotides: TGTGCCAGTAGTATGTCTAGCGGGGGGGGCAATGAGCAGTTCTTC. It is translated as CASSMSSGGGNEQFF.

The chain is built from TRBV5-1 and TRBJ1-4; maybe TRBD1 (5 bases). The CDR3 totals 14 residues. Trimming cost V 0 bases and J 5 bases, with 8 bases left between them. The germline gives CDR1 SGHRS, CDR2 YFSETQ. For the CDR3, the DNA is TGCGCCAGCAGCTTGGGGCAGGGAAATGAAAAACTGTTTTTT. It codes for CASSLGQGNEKLFF.